This T cell receptor (beta chain) came from a study of blood T cell repertoires in COVID-19. This CDR3 comprises 15 residues. V was pared by 0 bases and J by 3 bases, with 5 bases of the junction left unmatched. CDR1 is MNHEY and CDR2 is SVGAGI in the germline V gene. Data came from immunoSEQ multiplex PCR; TCRdb stores just in-frame clones and leaves some out. The table shows 250,000 to 350,000 clones, with about 81% occurring only once. Sequenced input: peripheral blood. The clonotype comes from a human donor with COVID-19, enrolled during active disease. The donor label of this sample is uncertain. V is TRBV6-5 and J is TRBJ2-7; 7 nucleotides align to TRBD2. CDR3 sequence (DNA): TGTGCCAGCAGTTACTCTGCACCGGGAGGCTACGAGCAGTACTTC. Its translation is CASSYSAPGGYEQYF.